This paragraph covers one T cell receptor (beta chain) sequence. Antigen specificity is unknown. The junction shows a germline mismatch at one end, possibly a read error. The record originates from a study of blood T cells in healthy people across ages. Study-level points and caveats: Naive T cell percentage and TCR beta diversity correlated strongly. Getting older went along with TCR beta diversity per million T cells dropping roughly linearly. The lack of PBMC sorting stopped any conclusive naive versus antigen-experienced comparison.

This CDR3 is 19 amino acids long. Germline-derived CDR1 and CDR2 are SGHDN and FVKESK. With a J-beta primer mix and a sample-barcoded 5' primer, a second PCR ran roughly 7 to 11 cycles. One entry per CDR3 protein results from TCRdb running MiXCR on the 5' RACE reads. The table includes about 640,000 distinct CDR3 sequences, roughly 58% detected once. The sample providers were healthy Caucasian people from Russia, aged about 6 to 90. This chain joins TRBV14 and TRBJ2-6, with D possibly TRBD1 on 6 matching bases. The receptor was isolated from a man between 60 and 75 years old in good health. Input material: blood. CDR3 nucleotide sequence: TGTGCCAGCAGCCAAAGGACAGCCCCGGATCTCTCTGGGGCCAACGTCCCGACTTTC. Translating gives CASSQRTAPDLSGANVPTF. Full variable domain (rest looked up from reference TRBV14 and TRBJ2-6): EAGVTQFPSHSVIEKGQTVTLRCDPISGHDNLYWYRRVMGKEIKFLLHFVKESKQDESGMPNNRFLAERTGGTYSTLKVQPAELEDSGVYFCASSQRTAPDLSGANVPTFGAGSRLTVL.